A single sample gave rise to the 3 T cell receptor beta chains below, sequenced in a study of blood T cell repertoires in COVID-19. Profiled with immunoSEQ multiplex PCR; TCRdb holds only in-frame clones, not every one. The sample yields 250,000 to 300,000 clones, approximately 85% seen once. Sequences were obtained from peripheral blood. These TCRs come from a woman aged 70-85 years with acute or convalescent COVID-19.

The chain is built from TRBV19 and TRBJ2-1; TRBD2 is a possible D gene (6 bases). The ends were cut back, 0 bases at V and 4 bases at J, with 10 bases in the middle. This CDR3 is 15 amino acids long. CDR1 is LNHDA, CDR2 SQIVND, per germline (reference sequence). The CDR3 coding sequence is TGTGCCAGTAGTATAGACGGGACTTCATACAATGAGCAGTTCTTC. It translates to CASSIDGTSYNEQFF.

The V and J genes are TRBV30 and TRBJ1-5; D remains ambiguous. Germline values: CDR1 GTSNPN, CDR2 SVGIG (reference sequence). The CDR3 runs to 13 residues. Trimming cost V 0 bases and J 5 bases, with 8 bases left between them. The CDR3 sequence is CAWSVGRDQPQHF. The CDR3 nucleotides read TGTGCCTGGAGTGTGGGGAGAGATCAGCCCCAGCATTTT.

V usage is TRBV25-1 and J usage is TRBJ2-2; D might be TRBD2 (6 bases). The CDR3 length is 13 residues. V dropped 3 bases and J dropped 7 bases, with 9 bases sitting between them. Germline V gives CDR1 MGHDK, CDR2 SYGVNS. The CDR3 DNA is TGTGCCAGCAGTGAGGGGGAGGTCGGGGAGCTGTTTTTT. Protein: CASSEGEVGELFF. The complete variable domain, with remaining parts taken from reference TRBV25-1 and TRBJ2-2, reads EADIYQTPRYLVIGTGKKITLECSQTMGHDKMYWYQQDPGMELHLIHYSYGVNSTEKGDLSSESTVSRIRTEHFPLTLESARPSHTSQYLCASSEGEVGELFFGEGSRLTVL.